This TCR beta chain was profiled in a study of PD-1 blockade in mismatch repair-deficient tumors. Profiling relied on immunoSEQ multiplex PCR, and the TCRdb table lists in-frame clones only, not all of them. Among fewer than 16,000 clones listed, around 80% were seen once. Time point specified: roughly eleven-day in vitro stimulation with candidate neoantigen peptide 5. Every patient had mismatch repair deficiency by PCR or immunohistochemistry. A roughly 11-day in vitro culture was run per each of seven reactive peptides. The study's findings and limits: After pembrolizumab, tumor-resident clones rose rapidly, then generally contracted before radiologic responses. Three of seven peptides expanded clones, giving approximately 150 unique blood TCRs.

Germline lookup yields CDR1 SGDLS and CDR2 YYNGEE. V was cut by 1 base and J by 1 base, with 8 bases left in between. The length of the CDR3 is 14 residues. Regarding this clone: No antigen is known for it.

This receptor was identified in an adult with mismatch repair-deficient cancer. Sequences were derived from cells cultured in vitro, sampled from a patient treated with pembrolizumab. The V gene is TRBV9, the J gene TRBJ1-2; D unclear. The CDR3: CASSVSGDNYGYTF. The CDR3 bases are TGTGCCAGCAGCGTAAGCGGTGATAACTATGGCTACACCTTC.